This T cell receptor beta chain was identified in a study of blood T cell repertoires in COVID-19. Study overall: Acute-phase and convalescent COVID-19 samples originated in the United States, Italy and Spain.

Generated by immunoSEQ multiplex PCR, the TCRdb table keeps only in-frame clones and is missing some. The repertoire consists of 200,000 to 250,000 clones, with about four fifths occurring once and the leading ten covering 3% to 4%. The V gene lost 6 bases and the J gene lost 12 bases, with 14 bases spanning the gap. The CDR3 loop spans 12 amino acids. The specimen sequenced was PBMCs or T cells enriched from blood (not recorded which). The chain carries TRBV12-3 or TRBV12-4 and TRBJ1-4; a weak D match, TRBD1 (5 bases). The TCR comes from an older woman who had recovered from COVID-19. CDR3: CASSQGLGELFF. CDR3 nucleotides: TGTGCCAGCAGCCAGGGACTGGGGGAACTGTTTTTT.